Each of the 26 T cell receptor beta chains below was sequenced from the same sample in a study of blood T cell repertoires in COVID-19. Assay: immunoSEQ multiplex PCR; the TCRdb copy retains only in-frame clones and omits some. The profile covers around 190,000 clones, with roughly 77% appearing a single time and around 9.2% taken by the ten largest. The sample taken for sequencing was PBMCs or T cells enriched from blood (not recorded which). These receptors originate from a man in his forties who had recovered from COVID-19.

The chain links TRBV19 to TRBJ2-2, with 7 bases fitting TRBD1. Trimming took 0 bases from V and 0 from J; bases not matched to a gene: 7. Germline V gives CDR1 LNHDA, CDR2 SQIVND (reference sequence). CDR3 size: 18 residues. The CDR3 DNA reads TGTGCCAGTAGTATAGATCCCGGGACAGCCGCGAACACCGGGGAGCTGTTTTTT. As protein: CASSIDPGTAANTGELFF.

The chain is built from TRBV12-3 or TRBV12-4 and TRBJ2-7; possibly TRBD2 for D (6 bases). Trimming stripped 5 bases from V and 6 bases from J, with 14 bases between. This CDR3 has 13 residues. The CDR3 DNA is TGTGCCAGCAGTATACTAGAAGCGGGCGAGCAGTACTTC. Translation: CASSILEAGEQYF.

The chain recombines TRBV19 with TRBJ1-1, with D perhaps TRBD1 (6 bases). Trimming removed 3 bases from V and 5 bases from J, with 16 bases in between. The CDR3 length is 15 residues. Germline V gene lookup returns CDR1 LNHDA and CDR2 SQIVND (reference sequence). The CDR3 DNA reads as TGTGCCAGTAGTATGGACCCGGACAGACGGACTGAAGCTTTCTTT. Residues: CASSMDPDRRTEAFF.

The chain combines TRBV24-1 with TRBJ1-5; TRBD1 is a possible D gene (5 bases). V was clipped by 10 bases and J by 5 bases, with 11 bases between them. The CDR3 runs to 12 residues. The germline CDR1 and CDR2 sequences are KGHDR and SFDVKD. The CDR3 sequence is CATGQGHQPQHF. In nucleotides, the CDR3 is TGTGCCACGGGTCAGGGCCATCAGCCCCAGCATTTT.

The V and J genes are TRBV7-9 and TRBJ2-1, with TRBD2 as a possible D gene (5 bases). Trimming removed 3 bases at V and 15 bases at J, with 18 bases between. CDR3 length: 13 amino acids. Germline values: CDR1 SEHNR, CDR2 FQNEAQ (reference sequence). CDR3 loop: CASSFGQRDYWFF. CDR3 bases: TGTGCCAGCAGCTTTGGGCAGCGTGACTACTGGTTCTTC.

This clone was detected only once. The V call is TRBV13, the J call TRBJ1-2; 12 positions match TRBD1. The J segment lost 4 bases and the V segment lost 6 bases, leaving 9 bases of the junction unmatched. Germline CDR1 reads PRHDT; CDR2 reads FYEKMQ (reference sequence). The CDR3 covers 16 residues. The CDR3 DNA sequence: TGTGCCAGCAGAAAGGGACAGGGGGCTAGGTCCTATGGCTACACCTTC. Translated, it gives CASRKGQGARSYGYTF.

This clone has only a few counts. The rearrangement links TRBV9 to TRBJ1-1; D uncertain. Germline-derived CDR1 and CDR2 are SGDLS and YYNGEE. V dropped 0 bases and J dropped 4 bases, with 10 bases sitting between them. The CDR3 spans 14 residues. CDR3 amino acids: CASSVVEGATEAFF. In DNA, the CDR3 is TGTGCCAGCAGCGTAGTAGAGGGTGCCACTGAAGCTTTCTTT.

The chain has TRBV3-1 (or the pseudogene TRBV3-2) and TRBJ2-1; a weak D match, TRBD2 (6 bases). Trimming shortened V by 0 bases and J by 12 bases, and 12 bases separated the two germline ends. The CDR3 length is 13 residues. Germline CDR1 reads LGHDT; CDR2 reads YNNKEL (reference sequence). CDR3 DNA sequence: TGTGCCAGCAGCCAAGATCTTAACGGGGGGCAGTTCTTC. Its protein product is CASSQDLNGGQFF.

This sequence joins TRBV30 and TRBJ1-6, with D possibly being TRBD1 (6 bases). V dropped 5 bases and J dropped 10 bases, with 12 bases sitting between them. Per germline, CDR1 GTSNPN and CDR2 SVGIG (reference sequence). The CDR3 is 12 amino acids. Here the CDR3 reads CAWAVRGSPLHF. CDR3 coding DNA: TGTGCCTGGGCTGTGAGGGGGTCACCCCTCCACTTT.

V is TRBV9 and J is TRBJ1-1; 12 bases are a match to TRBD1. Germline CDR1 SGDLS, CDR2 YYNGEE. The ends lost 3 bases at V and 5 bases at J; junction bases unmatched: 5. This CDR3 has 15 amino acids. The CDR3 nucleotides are TGTGCCAGCAGCGCGGGGACAGGGGGCGAAACTGAAGCTTTCTTT. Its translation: CASSAGTGGETEAFF.

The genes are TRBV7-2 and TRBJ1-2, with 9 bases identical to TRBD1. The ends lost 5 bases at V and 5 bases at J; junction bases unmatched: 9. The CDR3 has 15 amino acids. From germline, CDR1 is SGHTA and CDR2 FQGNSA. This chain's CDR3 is CASSPTVGQGYGYTF. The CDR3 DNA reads TGTGCCAGCAGCCCAACCGTGGGACAGGGATATGGCTACACCTTC. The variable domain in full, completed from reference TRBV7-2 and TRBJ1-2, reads GAGVSQSPSNKVTEKGKDVELRCDPISGHTALYWYRQSLGQGLEFLIYFQGNSAPDKSGLPSDRFSAERTGGSVSTLTIQRTQQEDSAVYLCASSPTVGQGYGYTFGSGTRLTVV.

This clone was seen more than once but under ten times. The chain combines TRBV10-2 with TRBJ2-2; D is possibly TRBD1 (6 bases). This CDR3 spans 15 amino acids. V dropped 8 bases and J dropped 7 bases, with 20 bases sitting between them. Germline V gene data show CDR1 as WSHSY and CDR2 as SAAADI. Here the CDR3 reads CASRNREKGDGELFF. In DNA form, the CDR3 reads TGCGCCAGCCGGAACAGGGAGAAAGGGGACGGGGAGCTGTTTTTT.

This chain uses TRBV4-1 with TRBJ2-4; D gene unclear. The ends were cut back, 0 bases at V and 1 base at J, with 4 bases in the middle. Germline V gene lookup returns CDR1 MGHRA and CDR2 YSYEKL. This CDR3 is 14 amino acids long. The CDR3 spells CASSQDRAKNIQYF. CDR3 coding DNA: TGCGCCAGCAGCCAAGACAGGGCCAAAAACATTCAGTACTTC.

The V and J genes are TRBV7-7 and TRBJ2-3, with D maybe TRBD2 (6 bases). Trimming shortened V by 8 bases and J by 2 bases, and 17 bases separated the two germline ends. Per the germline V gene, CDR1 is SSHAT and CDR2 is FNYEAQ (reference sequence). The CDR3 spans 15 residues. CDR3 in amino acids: CASSPTGVPTDTQYF. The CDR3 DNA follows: TGTGCCAGCTCCCCCACGGGGGTCCCCACAGATACGCAGTATTTT.

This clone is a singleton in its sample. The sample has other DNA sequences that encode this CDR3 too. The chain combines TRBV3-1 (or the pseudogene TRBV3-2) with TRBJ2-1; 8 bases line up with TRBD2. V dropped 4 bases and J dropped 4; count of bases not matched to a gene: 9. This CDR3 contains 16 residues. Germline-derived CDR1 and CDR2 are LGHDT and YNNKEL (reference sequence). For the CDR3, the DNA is TGTGCCAGCAGCCTTGGCGCCGGGACTAGGTACAATGAGCAGTTCTTC. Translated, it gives CASSLGAGTRYNEQFF.

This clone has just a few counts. In DNA form, the CDR3 reads TGTGCCAGCTTGGGCAGGGTCGGCGAGCAGTACTTC. This gives the protein CASLGRVGEQYF. This chain uses TRBV21-1 with TRBJ2-7; whether TRBD1, the table's D call, matches the DNA was not checked. TRBV21-1 has pseudogene status. The CDR3 sequence is 12 residues long.

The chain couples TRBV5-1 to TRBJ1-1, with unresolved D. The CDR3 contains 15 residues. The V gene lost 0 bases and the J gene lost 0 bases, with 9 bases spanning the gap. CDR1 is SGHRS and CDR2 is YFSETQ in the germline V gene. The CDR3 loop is CASSLAGSLNTEAFF. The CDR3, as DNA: TGCGCCAGCAGCTTGGCCGGTAGCTTGAACACTGAAGCTTTCTTT.

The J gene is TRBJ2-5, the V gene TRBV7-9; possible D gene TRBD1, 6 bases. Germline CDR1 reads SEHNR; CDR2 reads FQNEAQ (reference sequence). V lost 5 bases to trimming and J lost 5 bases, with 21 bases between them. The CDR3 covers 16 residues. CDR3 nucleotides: TGTGCCAGCAGCCCCATCGGAACAGGGTCAGGGGAGACCCAGTACTTC. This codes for CASSPIGTGSGETQYF.

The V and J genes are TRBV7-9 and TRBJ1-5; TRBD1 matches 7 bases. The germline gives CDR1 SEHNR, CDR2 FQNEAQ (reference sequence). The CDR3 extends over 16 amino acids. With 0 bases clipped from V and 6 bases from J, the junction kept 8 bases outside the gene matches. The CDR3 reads CASSLATGSGSQPQHF. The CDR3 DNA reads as TGTGCCAGCAGCTTAGCGACAGGGAGTGGAAGTCAGCCCCAGCATTTT.

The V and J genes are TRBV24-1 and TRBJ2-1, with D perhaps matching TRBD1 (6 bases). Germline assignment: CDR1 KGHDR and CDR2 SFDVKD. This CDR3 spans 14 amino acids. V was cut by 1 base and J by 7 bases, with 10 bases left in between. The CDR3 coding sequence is TGTGCCACCAGTGATTTTGGGACATCTAATGAGCAGTTCTTC. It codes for CATSDFGTSNEQFF.

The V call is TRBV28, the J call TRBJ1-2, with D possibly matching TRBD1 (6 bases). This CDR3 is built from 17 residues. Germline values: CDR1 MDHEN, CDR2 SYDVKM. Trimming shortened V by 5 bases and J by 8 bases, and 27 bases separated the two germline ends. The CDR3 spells CASSLIPPQGTIGGYTF. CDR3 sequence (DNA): TGTGCCAGCAGTCTCATACCTCCTCAGGGGACTATCGGCGGCTACACCTTC.

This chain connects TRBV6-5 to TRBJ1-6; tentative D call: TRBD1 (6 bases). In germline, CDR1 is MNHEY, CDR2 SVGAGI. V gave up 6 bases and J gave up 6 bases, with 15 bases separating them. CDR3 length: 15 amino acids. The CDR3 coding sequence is TGTGCCAGCAGCCTCAGGGGAAATCCTAATTCACCCCTCCACTTT. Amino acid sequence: CASSLRGNPNSPLHF.

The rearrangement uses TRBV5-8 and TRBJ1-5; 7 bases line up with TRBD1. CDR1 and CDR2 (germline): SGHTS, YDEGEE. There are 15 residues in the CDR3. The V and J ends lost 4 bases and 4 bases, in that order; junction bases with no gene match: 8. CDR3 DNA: TGTGCCAGCAGCGGCGGGACAGACATAAATCAGCCCCAGCATTTT. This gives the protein CASSGGTDINQPQHF.

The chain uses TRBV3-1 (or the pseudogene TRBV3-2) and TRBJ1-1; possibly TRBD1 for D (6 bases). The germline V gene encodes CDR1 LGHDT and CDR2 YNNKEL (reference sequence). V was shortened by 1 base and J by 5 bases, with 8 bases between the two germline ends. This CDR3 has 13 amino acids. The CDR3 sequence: CASSQGGRTEAFF. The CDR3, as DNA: TGTGCCAGCAGCCAAGGGGGGCGAACTGAAGCTTTCTTT.

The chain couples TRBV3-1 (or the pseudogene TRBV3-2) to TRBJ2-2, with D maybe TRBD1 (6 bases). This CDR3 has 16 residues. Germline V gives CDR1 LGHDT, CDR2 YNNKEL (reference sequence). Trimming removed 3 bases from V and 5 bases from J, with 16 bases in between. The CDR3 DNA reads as TGTGCCAGCAGCCATTCAACGGGACAAATGACCGGGGAGCTGTTTTTT. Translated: CASSHSTGQMTGELFF.

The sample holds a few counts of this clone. The CDR3 region is CASSLGQGRNTIYF. In nucleotides, the CDR3 is TGTGCCAGCAGCTTAGGACAGGGAAGAAACACCATATATTTT. The chain links TRBV7-2 to TRBJ1-3; 7 bases match TRBD1. J was trimmed by 5 bases and V by 1 base; bases with no gene match: 2. This CDR3 contains 14 residues. Germline V CDR1 and CDR2: SGHTA, FQGNSA.